This T cell receptor beta chain was sequenced for a study of shared clonotypes between healthy human individuals. On the study more broadly: The plates for each donor numbered three CD4 naive, three CD4 memory, two CD8 naive and one CD8 memory.

Naive CD8 cells comprised CD45RO-negative, CCR7-positively selected cells, excluding terminally differentiated effector memory CD45RA+ cells. Study-level points and caveats: Having only a few donors restricted how much genetic and exposure-history diversity was captured. Clonotype sharing across a few donors was observed for 4% to 5.5% of naive CD4 clonotypes.

Using approximately 200 ng DNA, 25,000 to 35,000 T cell genomes, the sorted-subset replicate PCRs were run. The table came from immunoSEQ multiplex PCR; TCRdb's copy has only in-frame clones and leaves some out. Of fewer than 700,000 clones in the sample, 85% to 95% were seen once. Details on this clone: The antigen is not known.

V was pared by 1 base and J by 9 bases, with 10 bases between. The germline gives CDR1 LGHNA, CDR2 YNFKEQ. The CDR3 has 13 amino acids. The gene calls are TRBV4-2 and TRBJ1-5; TRBD1 might be the D (5 bases). Sequencing input: naive CD8+ T cells sorted from blood. The receptor was derived from a woman in her 30s in good health. CDR3 loop: CASSQGGEWPQHF. In DNA, the CDR3 is TGTGCCAGCAGCCAAGGGGGGGAATGGCCCCAGCATTTT.